This T cell receptor (beta chain) is drawn from a study of post-analysis software for immune sequencing data. Study-wide points: Controls showed lower frequencies than patients for several TRBV segments, and TRBV5-6, TRBV5-1 and TRBV20-1 were among these.

Worth noting for this clonotype: Its specificity is not known.

Prepared libraries of TCR beta cDNA carried unique molecular identifiers. From the PCR reads, TCRdb called clonotypes with MiXCR, one entry per CDR3 protein. The table shows about 260,000 distinct CDR3 sequences, with 36% occurring only once. The ends were cut back, 1 base at V and 6 bases at J, with 16 bases in the middle. Per germline, CDR1 SGHTA and CDR2 FQGNSA. There are 16 residues in the CDR3. The rearrangement joins TRBV7-2 to TRBJ2-1; perhaps TRBD2 as D (6 bases). Sequenced sample: blood. This sequence originates from a girl aged 5-17 years with multiple sclerosis. CDR3 in DNA: TGTGCCAGCAGCTTAGGGGCTAGCGCCCCTACCAATGAGCAGTTCTTC. It is translated as CASSLGASAPTNEQFF.